This TCR beta chain was recovered during a study of molecular identifiers for immune sequencing clone quantification. Study as a whole: Four of five RNA aliquots from roughly 21,000 or 96,000 naive CD8 T cells were sequenced.

TCR libraries were built in bulk with a published protocol and specific TCR primers. TCRdb analysed the PCR reads with MiXCR anew, one entry per CDR3 protein. Among more than 450,000 distinct CDR3 sequences listed, about a fifth were seen once. The CDR3 has 18 amino acids. V was pared by 3 bases and J by 1 base, with 19 bases between. Notes on the study in general: A shared barcode on identical TCR molecules could lead to underestimated sizes for highly expanded clones.

At least ten counts were recorded for this clonotype. Its specificity is unknown. This clonotype was obtained from a human donor in good health. Some libraries in this study had Jurkat cell RNA spiked in. V is TRBV12-3 or TRBV12-4 and J is TRBJ2-4; tentatively, D is TRBD1 (5 bases). Material for sequencing was naive CD8+ T cells from blood, with Jurkat cell RNA spiked in. The subset: FACS-sorted CD8+CD4-CCR7+CD45RA+ naive T cells. The CDR3 here is CASSLSGLGFWAKNIQYF. CDR3 nucleotides: TGTGCCAGCAGTTTGTCAGGGCTTGGGTTTTGGGCCAAAAACATTCAGTACTTC.